Sequencing of this TCR beta chain was carried out in a study of OX40 agonist ivuxolimab in advanced cancers. The CDR3 is made up of 15 amino acids. The germline gives CDR1 MGHRA, CDR2 YSYEKL. Trimming shortened V by 0 bases and J by 0 bases, and 6 bases separated the two germline ends. Assay: immunoSEQ multiplex PCR; the TCRdb copy retains only in-frame clones and omits some. The repertoire holds 43,000 or so clones, with around 89% as singletons. This chain uses TRBV4-1 with TRBJ1-5; TRBD1 might be the D (5 bases). The specimen was CD4+ or CD8+ T cells sorted from blood, collected in a trial of the OX40 agonist ivuxolimab. The TCR comes from an adult with an advanced solid tumor such as melanoma, head and neck, liver or kidney cancer. In DNA form, the CDR3 reads TGCGCCAGCAGCCAAGAGGGGGTTAGCAATCAGCCCCAGCATTTT. As protein: CASSQEGVSNQPQHF.